This T cell receptor (beta chain) was sequenced in a study of blood T cell repertoires in COVID-19. Background on the study: Sites in the United States, Italy and Spain provided acute and convalescent COVID-19 samples.

The count of this clone is one. CDR1 SGDLS and CDR2 YYNGEE come from the germline V gene. V was trimmed by 5 bases and J by 0 bases, leaving 6 bases between them. This CDR3 has 13 amino acids. TCRdb keeps only in-frame clones here, not all; method: immunoSEQ multiplex PCR. The sample lists around 33,000 clones; nearly 80% were seen once. Sequencing input: peripheral blood. The chain recombines TRBV9 with TRBJ1-5; no clear D gene. This sequence was found in an older man with acute or convalescent COVID-19. As DNA, the CDR3 is TGTGCCAGCAGACACTATAGCAATCAGCCCCAGCATTTT. Translation gives CASRHYSNQPQHF.